The next 18 T cell receptor beta chains were all read from a single sample in a study of monozygotic twins with cystic fibrosis. Using immunoSEQ multiplex PCR, the repertoire was profiled, and TCRdb retains in-frame clones only, with some absent. This repertoire shows approximately 34,000 clones, nearly 85% found once; its top ten account for roughly 1.7%. Sample: blood. The receptors here all came from a girl aged 2 to 9 with cystic fibrosis.

This chain uses TRBV29-1 with TRBJ2-3, with 8 bases identical to TRBD2. Per the germline V gene, CDR1 is SQVTM and CDR2 is ANQGSEA. The CDR3 has 13 amino acids. V lost 6 bases, J lost 4 bases, and 6 bases stayed unmatched. Written as DNA, the CDR3 is TGCAGCGTGGGTAGCGGGGTGGCAGATACGCAGTATTTT. Translation: CSVGSGVADTQYF.

V usage is TRBV5-1 and J usage is TRBJ2-2, with a tentative D call TRBD1 (5 bases). The CDR3 totals 13 residues. With 5 bases removed from V and 0 bases from J, the gap between germline ends came to 5 bases. CDR1 SGHRS and CDR2 YFSETQ come from the germline V gene. The CDR3 spells CASRQANTGELFF. The CDR3 DNA reads TGCGCCAGCAGACAGGCGAACACCGGGGAGCTGTTTTTT.

The chain links TRBV6-5 to TRBJ2-7, with D unresolved. Germline CDR1 reads MNHEY; CDR2 reads SVGAGI. The CDR3 loop spans 15 amino acids. The germline V and J ends were trimmed by 5 bases and 5 bases, with 19 bases remaining between them. In DNA, the CDR3 is TGTGCCAGCAGTACCCAATACGGATCTTTAAACGAGCAGTACTTC. Protein sequence: CASSTQYGSLNEQYF.

This clone was seen once. The chain has TRBV18 and TRBJ2-5; the D is unclear. CDR3 size: 14 residues. Trimming removed 4 bases at V and 2 bases at J, with 11 bases between. Germline values: CDR1 KGHSH, CDR2 LQKENI. The CDR3 loop reads CASSRRDNQETQYF. The CDR3 nucleotides are TGTGCCAGCTCACGTAGGGATAATCAAGAGACCCAGTACTTC. The whole variable domain, filled in from reference TRBV18 and TRBJ2-5, reads NAGVMQNPRHLVRRRGQEARLRCSPMKGHSHVYWYRQLPEEGLKFMVYLQKENIIDESGMPKERFSAEFPKEGPSILRIQQVVRGDSAAYFCASSRRDNQETQYFGPGTRLLVL.

V and J are TRBV29-1 and TRBJ2-5, with D tentatively TRBD1 or TRBD2 (6 bases each). Trimming stripped 6 bases from V and 3 bases from J, with 20 bases between. From germline, CDR1 is SQVTM and CDR2 ANQGSEA. The CDR3 length is 15 residues. This CDR3 reads CSVWGAGRLKETQYF. DNA of the CDR3: TGCAGCGTCTGGGGGGCAGGACGTTTGAAAGAGACCCAGTACTTC.

This chain connects TRBV9 to TRBJ1-1, with D possibly TRBD1 on 6 matching bases. The CDR3 has 16 amino acids. V was cut by 0 bases and J by 5 bases, with 17 bases left in between. Per germline, CDR1 SGDLS and CDR2 YYNGEE. The CDR3 sequence is CASSVVGQGLVTEAFF. The DNA for the CDR3 is TGTGCCAGCAGCGTAGTTGGGCAGGGGCTGGTGACTGAAGCTTTCTTT.

The gene calls are TRBV5-1 and TRBJ2-3; D gene uncertain. Germline V gene data show CDR1 as SGHRS and CDR2 as YFSETQ. Trimming cost V 0 bases and J 1 base, with 9 bases left between them. This CDR3 is 15 amino acids long. The CDR3 region has the DNA TGCGCCAGCAGCTTGGAGGGCCTCGGCACAGATACGCAGTATTTT. Translating gives CASSLEGLGTDTQYF.

The genes are TRBV5-1 and TRBJ2-5; TRBD2 is a possible D gene (6 bases). This CDR3 spans 14 amino acids. The V and J ends lost 6 bases and 0 bases respectively, with 12 bases between them. The germline V gene encodes CDR1 SGHRS and CDR2 YFSETQ. The CDR3 loop reads CASTLRDYQETQYF. As DNA, the CDR3 is TGCGCCAGCACCTTACGGGACTACCAAGAGACCCAGTACTTC. The whole variable domain, remainder taken from reference TRBV5-1 and TRBJ2-5, is KAGVTQTPRYLIKTRGQQVTLSCSPISGHRSVSWYQQTPGQGLQFLFEYFSETQRNKGNFPGRFSGRQFSNSRSEMNVSTLELGDSALYLCASTLRDYQETQYFGPGTRLLVL.

The chain combines TRBV30 with TRBJ2-1; 13 bases map to TRBD2. The CDR3 is made up of 17 amino acids. V shed 4 bases, J shed 0 bases, and the junction held 6 bases outside the gene matches. Germline V gene lookup returns CDR1 GTSNPN and CDR2 SVGIG (reference sequence). The DNA for the CDR3 is TGTGCCTGGAAAGGACTAGCGGGGGATGACTCCTACAATGAGCAGTTCTTC. It codes for CAWKGLAGDDSYNEQFF.

This clone came up once. V is TRBV6-6 and J is TRBJ1-4; no clear D gene. V lost 4 bases, J lost 0 bases, and 12 bases lay in between. The germline CDR1 and CDR2 sequences are MNHNY and SVGAGI (reference sequence). CDR3 size: 16 residues. CDR3 residues: CASSFYPASTNEKLFF. The CDR3 region has the DNA TGTGCCAGCAGTTTCTATCCAGCTTCAACTAATGAAAAACTGTTTTTT.

The chain employs TRBV5-1 and TRBJ2-1, with 15 bases identical to TRBD2. Trimming took 4 bases from V and 3 from J; bases not matched to a gene: 11. The CDR3 runs 19 residues. Germline CDR1 and CDR2: SGHRS and YFSETQ. CDR3 bases: TGCGCCAGCAGCCCGGGACTAGCGGGGGGCCGTGGGATCTACAATGAGCAGTTCTTC. Its translation: CASSPGLAGGRGIYNEQFF.

The chain combines TRBV15 with TRBJ2-3; the D gene is possibly TRBD2 (6 bases). V was shortened by 0 bases and J by 5 bases, with 18 bases between the two germline ends. Germline values: CDR1 LNHNV, CDR2 YYDKDF (reference sequence). The CDR3 runs to 17 residues. CDR3 coding DNA: TGTGCCACCAGCAGAGATCGGTCGGTCGGGCGGGGAGATACGCAGTATTTT. It codes for CATSRDRSVGRGDTQYF.

This clone was seen a handful of times. The gene calls are TRBV9 and TRBJ2-7; TRBD1 might be the D (6 bases). Germline V gene lookup returns CDR1 SGDLS and CDR2 YYNGEE. Trimming took off 4 bases at V and 8 bases at J, with 19 bases between the two ends. CDR3 length: 14 residues. The chain's CDR3 is CASSPVLGAEKQYF. CDR3 DNA: TGTGCCAGCAGCCCCGTTCTGGGGGCCGAGAAGCAGTACTTC.

V usage is TRBV7-7 and J usage is TRBJ2-5; maybe TRBD1 (5 bases). CDR1 SSHAT and CDR2 FNYEAQ come from the germline V gene (reference sequence). V was cut by 2 bases and J by 5 bases, with 9 bases left in between. This CDR3 spans 13 amino acids. The DNA of the CDR3 is TGTGCCAGCAGCTTAAGGGCAGGGGAGACCCAGTACTTC. Protein sequence: CASSLRAGETQYF.

This clone was detected only once. V gene TRBV19 combines with J gene TRBJ1-4; the D gene is possibly TRBD1 (6 bases). The CDR3 contains 14 residues. Germline V gene data show CDR1 as LNHDA and CDR2 as SQIVND (reference sequence). V was cut by 6 bases and J by 5 bases, with 13 bases left in between. CDR3 DNA sequence: TGTGCCAGTAGCTCCGACAGGTCCAATGAAAAACTGTTTTTT. Translating gives CASSSDRSNEKLFF.

This sequence joins TRBV7-2 and TRBJ1-1; D unresolved. Looked up from germline, CDR1 is SGHTA and CDR2 is FQGNSA. V lost 1 base to trimming and J lost 0 bases, with 9 bases between them. This CDR3 is 15 amino acids long. DNA for the CDR3: TGTGCCAGCAGCTTAGACGTCAGCATGAACACTGAAGCTTTCTTT. Its protein product is CASSLDVSMNTEAFF.

This chain links TRBV30 with TRBJ2-7; D ambiguous. Germline CDR1 and CDR2: GTSNPN and SVGIG (reference sequence). Trimming removed 5 bases at V and 4 bases at J, with 12 bases between. This CDR3 has 12 amino acids. The CDR3 nucleotides read TGTGCCTGGGCCGCCCCGGCTTACGAGCAGTACTTC. Protein sequence: CAWAAPAYEQYF.

The rearrangement uses TRBV1 and TRBJ1-2. TRBV1 is labeled a pseudogene. The CDR3 contains 17 residues. This chain's CDR3 is CTSSPQLKGARGYGYTF. DNA for the CDR3: TGCACCAGCAGCCCACAATTGAAGGGGGCGCGGGGGTATGGCTACACCTTC.